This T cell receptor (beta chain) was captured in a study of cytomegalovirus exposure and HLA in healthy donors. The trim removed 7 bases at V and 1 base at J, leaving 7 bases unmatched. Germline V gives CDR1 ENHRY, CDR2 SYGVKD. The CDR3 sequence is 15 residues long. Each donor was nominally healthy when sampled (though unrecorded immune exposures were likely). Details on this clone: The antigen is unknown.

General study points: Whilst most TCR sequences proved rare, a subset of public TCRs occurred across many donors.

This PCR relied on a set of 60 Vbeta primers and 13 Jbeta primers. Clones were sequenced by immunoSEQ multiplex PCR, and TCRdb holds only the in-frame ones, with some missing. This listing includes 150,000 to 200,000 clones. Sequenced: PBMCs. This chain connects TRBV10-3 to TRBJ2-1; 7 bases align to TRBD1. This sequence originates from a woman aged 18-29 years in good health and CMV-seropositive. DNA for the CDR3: TGTGCCATCAAGGGTGGGACAGCTTCCTACAATGAGCAGTTCTTC. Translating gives CAIKGGTASYNEQFF.